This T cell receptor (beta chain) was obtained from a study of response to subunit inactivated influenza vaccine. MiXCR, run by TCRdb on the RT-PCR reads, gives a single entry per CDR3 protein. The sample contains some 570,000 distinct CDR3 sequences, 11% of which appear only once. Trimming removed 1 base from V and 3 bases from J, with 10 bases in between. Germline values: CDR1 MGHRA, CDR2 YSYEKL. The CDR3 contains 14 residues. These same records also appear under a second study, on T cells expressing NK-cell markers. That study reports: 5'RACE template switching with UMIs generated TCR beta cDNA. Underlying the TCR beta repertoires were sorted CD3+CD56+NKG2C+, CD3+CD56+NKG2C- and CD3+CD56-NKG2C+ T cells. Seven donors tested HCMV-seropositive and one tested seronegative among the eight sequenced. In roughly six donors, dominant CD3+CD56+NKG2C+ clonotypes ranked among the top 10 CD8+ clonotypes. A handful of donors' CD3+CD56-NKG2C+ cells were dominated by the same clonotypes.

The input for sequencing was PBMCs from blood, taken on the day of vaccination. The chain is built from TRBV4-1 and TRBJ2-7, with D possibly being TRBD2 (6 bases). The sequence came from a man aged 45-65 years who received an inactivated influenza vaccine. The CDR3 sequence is CASSQVRGRYEQYF. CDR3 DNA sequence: TGCGCCAGCAGCCAAGTGCGGGGTCGCTACGAGCAGTACTTC.